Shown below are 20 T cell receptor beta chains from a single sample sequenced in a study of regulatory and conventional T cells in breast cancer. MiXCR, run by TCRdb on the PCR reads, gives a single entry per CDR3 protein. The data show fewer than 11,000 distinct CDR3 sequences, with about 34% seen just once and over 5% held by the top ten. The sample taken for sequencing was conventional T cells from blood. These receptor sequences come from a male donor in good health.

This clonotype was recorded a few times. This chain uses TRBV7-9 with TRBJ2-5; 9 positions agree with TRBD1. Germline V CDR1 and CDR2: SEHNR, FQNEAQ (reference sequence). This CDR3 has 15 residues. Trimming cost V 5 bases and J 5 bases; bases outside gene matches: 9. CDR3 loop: CASSTTGQGTETQYF. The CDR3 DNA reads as TGTGCCAGCAGCACCACGGGACAGGGAACGGAGACCCAGTACTTC.

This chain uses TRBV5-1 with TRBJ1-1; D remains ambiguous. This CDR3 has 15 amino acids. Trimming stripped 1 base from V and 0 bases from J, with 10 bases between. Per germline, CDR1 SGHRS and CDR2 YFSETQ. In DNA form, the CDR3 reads TGCGCCAGCAGCTTGCACGTACTTATGAACACTGAAGCTTTCTTT. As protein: CASSLHVLMNTEAFF.

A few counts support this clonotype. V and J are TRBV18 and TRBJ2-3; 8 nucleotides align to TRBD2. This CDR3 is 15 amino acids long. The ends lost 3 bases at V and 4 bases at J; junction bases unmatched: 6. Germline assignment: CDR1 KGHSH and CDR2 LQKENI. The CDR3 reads CASSPGLAGADTQYF. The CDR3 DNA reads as TGTGCCAGCTCACCCGGACTAGCCGGCGCAGATACGCAGTATTTT.

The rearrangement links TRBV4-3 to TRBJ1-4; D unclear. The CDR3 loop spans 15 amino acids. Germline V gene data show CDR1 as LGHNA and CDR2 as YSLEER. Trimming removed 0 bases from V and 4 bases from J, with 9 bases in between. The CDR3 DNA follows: TGCGCCAGCAGCCAAGAGGTTGGGATTAATGAAAAACTGTTTTTT. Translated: CASSQEVGINEKLFF.

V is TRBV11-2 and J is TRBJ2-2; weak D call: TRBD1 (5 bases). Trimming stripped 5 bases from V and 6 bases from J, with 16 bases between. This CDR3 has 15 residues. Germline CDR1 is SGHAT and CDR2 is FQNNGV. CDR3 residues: CASSRQPSSAGELFF. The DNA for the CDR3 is TGTGCCAGCAGCCGACAGCCGTCCTCTGCCGGGGAGCTGTTTTTT. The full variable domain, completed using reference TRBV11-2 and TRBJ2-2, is EAGVAQSPRYKIIEKRQSVAFWCNPISGHATLYWYQQILGQGPKLLIQFQNNGVVDDSQLPKDRFSAERLKGVDSTLKIQPAKLEDSAVYLCASSRQPSSAGELFFGEGSRLTVL.

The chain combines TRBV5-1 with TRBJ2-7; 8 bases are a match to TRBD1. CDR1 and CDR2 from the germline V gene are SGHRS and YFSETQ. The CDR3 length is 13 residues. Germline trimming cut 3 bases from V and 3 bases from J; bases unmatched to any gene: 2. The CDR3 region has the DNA TGCGCCAGCAGCTCTACAGGGGGCTACGAGCAGTACTTC. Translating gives CASSSTGGYEQYF.

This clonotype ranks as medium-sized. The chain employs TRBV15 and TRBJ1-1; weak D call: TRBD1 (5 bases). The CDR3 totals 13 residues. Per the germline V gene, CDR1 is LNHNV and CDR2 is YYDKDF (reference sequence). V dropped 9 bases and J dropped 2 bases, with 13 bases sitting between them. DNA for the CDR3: TGTGCCACTTCCCCCGGGGGTAACACTGAAGCTTTCTTT. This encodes CATSPGGNTEAFF.

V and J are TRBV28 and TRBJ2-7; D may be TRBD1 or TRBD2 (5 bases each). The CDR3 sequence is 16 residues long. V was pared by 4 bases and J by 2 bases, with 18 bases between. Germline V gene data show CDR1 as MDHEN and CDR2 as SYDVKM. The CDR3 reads CASSSPGGDAPYEQYF. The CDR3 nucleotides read TGTGCCAGCAGTTCGCCAGGTGGGGACGCTCCCTACGAGCAGTACTTC.

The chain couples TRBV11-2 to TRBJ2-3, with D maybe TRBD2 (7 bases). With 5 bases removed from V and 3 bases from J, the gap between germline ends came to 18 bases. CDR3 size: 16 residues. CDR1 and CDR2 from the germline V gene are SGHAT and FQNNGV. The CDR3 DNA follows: TGTGCCAGCAGCCCCGGAAAGGGGGGGGGAACAGATACGCAGTATTTT. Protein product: CASSPGKGGGTDTQYF. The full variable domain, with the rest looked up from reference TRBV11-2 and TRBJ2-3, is EAGVAQSPRYKIIEKRQSVAFWCNPISGHATLYWYQQILGQGPKLLIQFQNNGVVDDSQLPKDRFSAERLKGVDSTLKIQPAKLEDSAVYLCASSPGKGGGTDTQYFGPGTRLTVL.

Here the CDR3 reads CSARPPRGGHNEQFF. The CDR3 coding sequence is TGCAGTGCTAGGCCCCCCCGCGGGGGACACAATGAGCAGTTCTTC. The chain combines TRBV20-1 with TRBJ2-1; TRBD2 matches at 7 bases. This CDR3 has 15 residues. The germline V gene encodes CDR1 DFQATT and CDR2 SNEGSKA (reference sequence). Losses at the gene ends were 3 bases for V and 5 bases for J; bases not matched to a gene: 10.

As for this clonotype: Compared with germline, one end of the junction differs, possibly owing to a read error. CDR3 sequence: CASSPPGEGKSYTF. CDR3 DNA sequence: TGTGCCAGCAGCCCTCCAGGAGAGGGGAAGAGCTACACCTTC. The chain carries TRBV4-3 and TRBJ1-2; weak D call: TRBD1 (5 bases). This CDR3 region has 14 residues. The germline gives CDR1 LGHNA, CDR2 YSLEER.

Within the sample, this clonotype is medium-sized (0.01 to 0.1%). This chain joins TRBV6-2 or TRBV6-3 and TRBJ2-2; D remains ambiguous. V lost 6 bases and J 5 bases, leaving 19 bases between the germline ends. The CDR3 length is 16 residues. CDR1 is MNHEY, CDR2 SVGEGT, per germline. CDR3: CASSGLDGLGTGELFF. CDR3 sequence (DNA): TGTGCCAGCAGCGGGCTAGACGGCCTGGGGACCGGGGAGCTGTTTTTT.

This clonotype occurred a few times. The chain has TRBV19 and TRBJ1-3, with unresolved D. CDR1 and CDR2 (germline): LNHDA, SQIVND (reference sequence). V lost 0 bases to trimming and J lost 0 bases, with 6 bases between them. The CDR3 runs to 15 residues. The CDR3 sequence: CASSIEGRSGNTIYF. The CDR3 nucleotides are TGTGCCAGTAGTATAGAAGGGCGCTCTGGAAACACCATATATTTT.

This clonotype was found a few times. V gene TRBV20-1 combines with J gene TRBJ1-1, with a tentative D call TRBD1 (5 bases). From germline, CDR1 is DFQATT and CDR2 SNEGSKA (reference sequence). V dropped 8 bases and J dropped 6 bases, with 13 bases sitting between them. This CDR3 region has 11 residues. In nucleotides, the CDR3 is TGCAGTCATATCAGGGCTTCTGAAGCTTTCTTT. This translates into CSHIRASEAFF.

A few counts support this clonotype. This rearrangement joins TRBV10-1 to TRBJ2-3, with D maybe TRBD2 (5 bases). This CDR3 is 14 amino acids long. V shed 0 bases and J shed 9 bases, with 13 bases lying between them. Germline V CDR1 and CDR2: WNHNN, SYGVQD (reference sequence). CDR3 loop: CASSESRVLWTQYF. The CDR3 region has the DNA TGCGCCAGCAGTGAGTCGCGGGTCCTATGGACGCAGTATTTT.

This CDR3 reads CSARGGSGAKNIQYF. CDR3 coding DNA: TGCAGTGCTAGAGGGGGTAGCGGGGCCAAAAACATTCAGTACTTC. The rearrangement uses TRBV20-1 and TRBJ2-4; 7 bases are shared with TRBD2. The CDR3 has 15 amino acids. The ends lost 1 base at V and 1 base at J; junction bases unmatched: 4. Germline V gene lookup returns CDR1 DFQATT and CDR2 SNEGSKA (reference sequence).

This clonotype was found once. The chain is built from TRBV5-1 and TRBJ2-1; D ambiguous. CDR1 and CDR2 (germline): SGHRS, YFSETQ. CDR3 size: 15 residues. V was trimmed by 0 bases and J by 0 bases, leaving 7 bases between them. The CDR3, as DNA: TGCGCCAGCAGCTTGGACGAGCTCTCCTACAATGAGCAGTTCTTC. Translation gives CASSLDELSYNEQFF.

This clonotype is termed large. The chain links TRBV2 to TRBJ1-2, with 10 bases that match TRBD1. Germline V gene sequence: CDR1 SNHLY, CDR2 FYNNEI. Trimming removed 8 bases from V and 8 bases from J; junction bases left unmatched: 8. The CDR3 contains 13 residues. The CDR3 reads CASSGTGVWGYTF. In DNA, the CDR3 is TGTGCCAGCTCTGGGACAGGGGTTTGGGGCTACACCTTC.

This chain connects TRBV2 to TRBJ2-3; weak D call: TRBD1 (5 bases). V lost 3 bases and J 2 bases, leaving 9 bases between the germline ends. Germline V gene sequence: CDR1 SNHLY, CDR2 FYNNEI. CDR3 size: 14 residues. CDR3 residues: CASSDPGLTDTQYF. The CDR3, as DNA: TGTGCCAGCAGTGACCCAGGGCTCACAGATACGCAGTATTTT.

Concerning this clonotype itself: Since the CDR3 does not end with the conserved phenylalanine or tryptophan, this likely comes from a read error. CDR3: CASSTPGLGFTDTQYL. The CDR3 DNA is TGTGCCAGCAGTACTCCGGGACTAGGGTTCACAGATACGCAGTATCTT. V and J are TRBV28 and TRBJ2-3; 8 bases align to TRBD2. The V and J ends lost 5 bases and 2 bases, in that order; junction bases with no gene match: 9. CDR1 is MDHEN and CDR2 is SYDVKM in the germline V gene. The CDR3 loop spans 16 amino acids.